The 16 T cell receptor beta chains below all came from one sample that was sequenced in a study of blood T cell repertoires in COVID-19. Some clones are missing from TCRdb's copy, which holds only in-frame ones; the method was immunoSEQ multiplex PCR. The profile covers around 100,000 clones, with 69% appearing a single time and less than 6.5% taken by the ten largest. The sample was peripheral blood. These receptors were obtained from a man at least 80 years old with acute or convalescent COVID-19.

The chain uses TRBV4-2 and TRBJ2-6, with D unclear. Trimming took off 4 bases at V and 2 bases at J, with 6 bases between the two ends. The CDR3 is 14 amino acids. Per the germline V gene, CDR1 is LGHNA and CDR2 is YNFKEQ. Here the CDR3 reads CASSRIAGANVLTF. The CDR3 DNA reads TGTGCCAGCAGCCGAATAGCTGGGGCCAACGTCCTGACTTTC.

The J gene is TRBJ2-5, the V gene TRBV9; possible D gene TRBD1, 6 bases. The germline CDR1 and CDR2 sequences are SGDLS and YYNGEE. This CDR3 spans 14 amino acids. V gave up 4 bases and J gave up 9 bases, with 19 bases separating them. In nucleotides, the CDR3 is TGTGCCAGCAGCCCGATGACAGGTTTCGGGGCCCAGTACTTC. Its translation is CASSPMTGFGAQYF.

This sequence joins TRBV6-2 or TRBV6-3 and TRBJ2-5; TRBD2 aligns across 9 bases. V shed 4 bases and J 4 bases; nucleotides not matched to a gene: 16. Germline V gene lookup returns CDR1 MNHEY and CDR2 SVGEGT. There are 18 residues in the CDR3. The CDR3 DNA is TGTGCCAGCAGTTCTCCCCTCCGGACTAGCGATTCTGGAGAGACCCAGTACTTC. Translating it yields CASSSPLRTSDSGETQYF.

The CDR3 sequence: CASSGETYEQYF. The CDR3 DNA sequence: TGTGCCAGCAGTGGGGAGACCTACGAGCAGTACTTC. V and J are TRBV11-2 and TRBJ2-7, with a tentative D call TRBD2 (5 bases). This CDR3 has 12 residues. Germline V lookup: CDR1 SGHAT, CDR2 FQNNGV. The V gene lost 6 bases and the J gene lost 2 bases, with 8 bases spanning the gap.

This sequence joins TRBV11-2 and TRBJ1-6; 8 nucleotides align to TRBD1. Germline lookup yields CDR1 SGHAT and CDR2 FQNNGV. J gave up 7 bases and V 4 bases, and 9 bases lay outside the gene matches. This CDR3 contains 16 residues. The CDR3 sequence is CASSSSPRGLNSPLHF. CDR3 nucleotides: TGTGCCAGCAGCTCCTCCCCCAGGGGGCTAAATTCACCCCTCCACTTT.

The rearrangement links TRBV24-1 to TRBJ2-1; 12 bases are shared with TRBD2. CDR3 length equals 21 residues. The V gene end was trimmed by 3 bases and the J gene end by 0 bases; junction bases not matched to a gene: 14. Germline assignment: CDR1 KGHDR and CDR2 SFDVKD. The CDR3, as DNA: TGTGCCACCAGTGATCCCTCCCCCACTAGCGGGAGGACAAGCTCCTACAATGAGCAGTTCTTC. The encoded protein is CATSDPSPTSGRTSSYNEQFF.

The rearrangement uses TRBV18 and TRBJ2-7, with D tentatively TRBD2 (5 bases). V was cut by 1 base and J by 5 bases, with 21 bases left in between. Per the germline V gene, CDR1 is KGHSH and CDR2 is LQKENI. The CDR3 covers 17 residues. The CDR3 DNA reads as TGTGCCAGCTCACCACAAGGACCCCTCTGGTCCGGGAACGAGCAGTACTTC. It encodes CASSPQGPLWSGNEQYF.

This clone came up a few times. This rearrangement joins TRBV6-5 to TRBJ2-1; 7 nucleotides agree with TRBD2. V was clipped by 0 bases and J by 12 bases; unmatched bases: 2. Germline CDR1 and CDR2: MNHEY and SVGAGI. The CDR3 has 12 amino acids. The CDR3 loop reads CASSYSGGGQFF. In DNA, the CDR3 is TGTGCCAGCAGTTACTCGGGCGGGGGGCAGTTCTTC.

This chain joins TRBV30 and TRBJ1-5; 8 nucleotides match TRBD1. The trim removed 1 base at V and 5 bases at J, leaving 7 bases unmatched. CDR3 length: 15 residues. Looked up from germline, CDR1 is GTSNPN and CDR2 is SVGIG (reference sequence). As DNA, the CDR3 is TGTGCCTGGAGTGGGAGGGGCAGGGGGCATCAGCCCCAGCATTTT. It translates to CAWSGRGRGHQPQHF.

The rearrangement uses TRBV6-6 and TRBJ1-5; D may be TRBD1 (5 bases). V was cut by 5 bases and J by 5 bases, with 7 bases left in between. Per germline, CDR1 MNHNY and CDR2 SVGAGI (reference sequence). There are 12 residues in the CDR3. The CDR3 DNA follows: TGTGCCAGCAGTAGGGGCGATCAGCCCCAGCATTTT. Its translation: CASSRGDQPQHF.

This chain links TRBV9 with TRBJ2-4; D unresolved. The germline CDR1 and CDR2 sequences are SGDLS and YYNGEE. Trimming cost V 0 bases and J 0 bases, with 4 bases left between them. CDR3 length: 14 amino acids. The CDR3 DNA sequence: TGTGCCAGCAGCGTAGGTATAGCCAAAAACATTCAGTACTTC. Translation: CASSVGIAKNIQYF. Combining the CDR3 with reference TRBV9 and TRBJ2-4 gives the whole variable domain DSGVTQTPKHLITATGQRVTLRCSPRSGDLSVYWYQQSLDQGLQFLIQYYNGEERAKGNILERFSAQQFPDLHSELNLSSLELGDSALYFCASSVGIAKNIQYFGAGTRLSVL.

CDR3 in DNA: TGCAGTGCTAGTAACGTGGCAGGGTCCGCTGAAGCTTTCTTT. It translates to CSASNVAGSAEAFF. The V and J genes are TRBV20-1 and TRBJ1-1; tentatively, D is TRBD1 (5 bases). Trimming shortened V by 3 bases and J by 6 bases, and 17 bases separated the two germline ends. This CDR3 is built from 14 residues. In germline, CDR1 is DFQATT, CDR2 SNEGSKA (reference sequence).

Points on this clone: Sequence at one end of the junction differs from germline and may be a read error. The V and J genes are TRBV6-5 and TRBJ1-2; 7 bases line up with TRBD1. CDR3 length equals 11 residues. CDR1 and CDR2 from the germline V gene are MNHEY and SVGAGI. The CDR3 region is CASRRDRAPIF. In nucleotides, the CDR3 is TGTGCCAGCAGGCGGGACAGAGCCCCAATCTTC.

This sequence joins TRBV11-2 and TRBJ1-3; maybe TRBD1 (5 bases). V was clipped by 2 bases and J by 2 bases, with 13 bases between them. This CDR3 is 16 amino acids long. CDR1 and CDR2 from the germline V gene are SGHAT and FQNNGV. This CDR3 is CASSLTGTATGNTIYF. DNA for the CDR3: TGTGCCAGCAGCTTAACAGGCACAGCCACTGGAAACACCATATATTTT.

As DNA, the CDR3 is TGTGCCAGTAGTAACCGGAGGGAGGCCACAGATACGCAGTATTTT. Its translation is CASSNRREATDTQYF. V gene TRBV19 combines with J gene TRBJ2-3; the D gene is possibly TRBD2 (6 bases). V lost 4 bases and J lost 2, with 13 bases in between. Per the germline V gene, CDR1 is LNHDA and CDR2 is SQIVND (reference sequence). The CDR3 runs to 15 residues.

This chain links TRBV9 with TRBJ1-5, with 8 bases that match TRBD1. The CDR3 has 15 amino acids. Germline V gene sequence: CDR1 SGDLS, CDR2 YYNGEE. The trim removed 3 bases at V and 7 bases at J, leaving 9 bases unmatched. The CDR3 DNA reads TGTGCCAGCAGCGCAACAGGGGGGGGTGACCAGCCCCAGCATTTT. The encoded protein is CASSATGGGDQPQHF. The full variable domain, with the rest looked up from reference TRBV9 and TRBJ1-5, is DSGVTQTPKHLITATGQRVTLRCSPRSGDLSVYWYQQSLDQGLQFLIQYYNGEERAKGNILERFSAQQFPDLHSELNLSSLELGDSALYFCASSATGGGDQPQHFGDGTRLSIL.